These 32 T cell receptor beta chains share one sample of origin, sequenced in a study of blood T cell repertoires in COVID-19. Only in-frame clones appear in the TCRdb table, and some are missing; sequencing was by immunoSEQ multiplex PCR. Altogether about 61,000 clones are present, 91% being singletons, with the ten largest covering 8.5% to 10%. The source material was peripheral blood. These receptors were taken from a human donor in a cohort sampled during active COVID-19.

This clone was picked up one time. The J gene is TRBJ1-3, the V gene TRBV4-3, with D perhaps TRBD1 (5 bases). This CDR3 region has 16 residues. CDR1 and CDR2 (germline): LGHNA, YSLEER. Between the trimmed V and J ends, which lost 3 bases and 0 bases, there was a span of 12 bases. The chain's CDR3 is CASSQWGVLSGNTIYF. The CDR3 DNA sequence: TGCGCCAGCAGCCAGTGGGGGGTCCTCTCTGGAAACACCATATATTTT.

This chain joins TRBV19 and TRBJ1-2; D is possibly TRBD1 (5 bases). CDR1 is LNHDA and CDR2 is SQIVND in the germline V gene (reference sequence). V dropped 5 bases and J dropped 7 bases, with 14 bases sitting between them. This CDR3 has 13 residues. DNA of the CDR3: TGTGCCAGTAGTCTCCAGGGTATCTCTGGCTACACCTTC. Translation gives CASSLQGISGYTF.

The chain is built from TRBV30 and TRBJ1-5; D gene uncertain. V lost 0 bases and J 4 bases, leaving 7 bases between the germline ends. In germline, CDR1 is GTSNPN, CDR2 SVGIG (reference sequence). CDR3 length equals 13 residues. CDR3 residues: CAWSVEDNQPQHF. CDR3 bases: TGTGCCTGGAGTGTTGAGGATAATCAGCCCCAGCATTTT.

The rearrangement uses TRBV11-2 and TRBJ1-3; D is unresolved. Germline V gene sequence: CDR1 SGHAT, CDR2 FQNNGV. Trimming took off 3 bases at V and 0 bases at J, with 6 bases between the two ends. This CDR3 has 14 amino acids. The CDR3 DNA reads as TGTGCCAGCAGCTTGAGCGGCTCTGGAAACACCATATATTTT. It encodes CASSLSGSGNTIYF.

The table lists this clone with a count of one. This rearrangement joins TRBV20-1 to TRBJ2-5; 12 nucleotides agree with TRBD2. Trimming removed 3 bases from V and 5 bases from J; junction bases left unmatched: 10. Germline CDR1 DFQATT, CDR2 SNEGSKA (reference sequence). The CDR3 sequence is 16 residues long. The CDR3 region is CSASRSSGRAGETQYF. CDR3 DNA sequence: TGCAGTGCTAGTCGGTCTAGCGGGAGGGCCGGGGAGACCCAGTACTTC.

This rearrangement joins TRBV3-1 (or the pseudogene TRBV3-2) to TRBJ2-3, with TRBD2 matching 8 bases. V gave up 4 bases and J gave up 2 bases; unmatched junction bases: 8. The CDR3 totals 16 residues. Germline CDR1 reads LGHDT; CDR2 reads YNNKEL (reference sequence). The CDR3 sequence: CASSPSAGAITDTQYF. The CDR3, as DNA: TGTGCCAGCAGCCCCTCAGCGGGGGCGATCACAGATACGCAGTATTTT.

The V gene is TRBV24-1, the J gene TRBJ2-3; TRBD2 matches at 8 bases. Germline assignment: CDR1 KGHDR and CDR2 SFDVKD. Trimming at V came to 4 bases and at J to 0 bases, leaving 5 bases not matched to a gene. This CDR3 contains 16 residues. The CDR3 DNA follows: TGTGCCACCAGTGACCCCACTAGCGGTAGCACAGATACGCAGTATTTT. Its translation: CATSDPTSGSTDTQYF.

The genes are TRBV5-1 and TRBJ2-1; 8 bases line up with TRBD1. The V gene end was trimmed by 3 bases and the J gene end by 2 bases; junction bases not matched to a gene: 4. The germline gives CDR1 SGHRS, CDR2 YFSETQ. This CDR3 region has 15 residues. The CDR3 bases are TGCGCCAGCAGCTCATCGGGACAGGCCTACAATGAGCAGTTCTTC. Its translation: CASSSSGQAYNEQFF.

This chain connects TRBV28 to TRBJ2-5, with 14 bases matching TRBD2. CDR1 MDHEN and CDR2 SYDVKM come from the germline V gene. The CDR3 runs to 17 residues. J lost 3 bases, V lost 7 bases, and 10 bases had no gene match. This CDR3 is CASTRNPGLAGEETQYF. DNA of the CDR3: TGTGCCAGCACCCGTAATCCGGGACTAGCGGGAGAAGAGACCCAGTACTTC.

V and J are TRBV11-3 and TRBJ2-6, with D maybe TRBD1 (6 bases). The CDR3 runs 16 residues. The V gene lost 4 bases and the J gene lost 0 bases, with 10 bases spanning the gap. Germline V gene data show CDR1 as SGHNT and CDR2 as YENEEA. The CDR3 DNA reads TGTGCCAGCAGCTGGGGACACAACTCTGGGGCCAACGTCCTGACTTTC. This translates into CASSWGHNSGANVLTF.

This chain connects TRBV11-2 to TRBJ2-3; 8 bases line up with TRBD1. The CDR3 spans 15 residues. With V trimmed by 5 bases and J by 4 bases, 8 bases remained unmatched. Germline CDR1 SGHAT, CDR2 FQNNGV. The CDR3 region has the DNA TGTGCCAGCAGCACCAGCGGACAGGGCGCAGATACGCAGTATTTT. The encoded protein is CASSTSGQGADTQYF.

Only a few counts were recorded for this clone. This sequence joins TRBV29-1 and TRBJ1-5; TRBD1 is a possible D gene (5 bases). V was pared by 5 bases and J by 2 bases, with 10 bases between. Germline CDR1 reads SQVTM; CDR2 reads ANQGSEA. This CDR3 contains 13 residues. The CDR3 protein is CSVSGQGNQPQHF. The CDR3 coding sequence is TGCAGCGTTTCAGGGCAGGGCAATCAGCCCCAGCATTTT.

V gene TRBV5-1 combines with J gene TRBJ2-7, with 9 nucleotides matching TRBD2. The CDR3 contains 16 residues. The J segment lost 5 bases and the V segment lost 5 bases, leaving 14 bases of the junction unmatched. Germline CDR1 reads SGHRS; CDR2 reads YFSETQ. In DNA form, the CDR3 reads TGCGCCAGCAGAGTTACAGCGGGAGGTGTGATAGACGAGCAGTACTTC. Amino acid sequence: CASRVTAGGVIDEQYF.

This chain uses TRBV18 with TRBJ2-4; 7 bases map to TRBD2. The CDR3 is made up of 15 amino acids. V gave up 1 base and J gave up 5 bases; unmatched junction bases: 5. CDR1 KGHSH and CDR2 LQKENI come from the germline V gene. The CDR3 DNA follows: TGTGCCAGCTCACCACTAGCGGGTGGCCAAAACATTCAGTACTTC. It codes for CASSPLAGGQNIQYF.

This chain links TRBV4-1 with TRBJ2-3; 7 bases map to TRBD2. V trimming: 3 bases; J trimming: 0 bases; junction bases outside the gene matches: 18. Per germline, CDR1 MGHRA and CDR2 YSYEKL. The CDR3 contains 20 residues. The chain's CDR3 is CASSQKLVSRGYPSTDTQYF. CDR3 DNA sequence: TGCGCCAGCAGCCAGAAATTGGTTTCGCGGGGGTACCCTAGCACAGATACGCAGTATTTT.

This clone was detected only once. This chain links TRBV7-2 with TRBJ1-5; possible D gene TRBD1, 5 bases. The germline gives CDR1 SGHTA, CDR2 FQGNSA. There are 13 residues in the CDR3. Deletions cut 2 bases from V and 5 bases from J, with 7 bases between. The CDR3 here is CASSLTGDQPQHF. The DNA for the CDR3 is TGTGCCAGCAGCTTAACGGGGGATCAGCCCCAGCATTTT.

V gene TRBV4-1 combines with J gene TRBJ2-7; 14 bases are a match to TRBD2. The CDR3 covers 16 residues. V was clipped by 3 bases and J by 2 bases; unmatched bases: 3. The germline gives CDR1 MGHRA, CDR2 YSYEKL. The CDR3 here is CASSQGLAGATYEQYF. DNA of the CDR3: TGCGCCAGCAGCCAGGGACTAGCGGGGGCAACCTACGAGCAGTACTTC.

This clone is classed as medium-sized. The V and J genes are TRBV7-6 and TRBJ2-1; 11 nucleotides match TRBD2. Germline V gene data show CDR1 as SGHVS and CDR2 as FNYEAQ. After removal of 3 bases from V and 13 bases from J, the junction contained 5 bases not matched to a gene. The CDR3 contains 13 residues. The CDR3 bases are TGTGCCAGCAGCTTGGTAGCGGGAGGGTTTCAGTTCTTC. Its translation: CASSLVAGGFQFF.

The chain recombines TRBV27 with TRBJ2-7; no clear D. The CDR3 runs 14 residues. Per the germline V gene, CDR1 is MNHEY and CDR2 is SMNVEV (reference sequence). The V end was cut by 5 bases, the J end by 3 bases, with 14 bases between. CDR3 in DNA: TGTGCCAGCAGTGCCCTGACACACAGCTACGAGCAGTACTTC. Its protein is CASSALTHSYEQYF.

This clone was counted only a few times. The chain combines TRBV5-1 with TRBJ2-7; 10 bases match TRBD1. Looked up from germline, CDR1 is SGHRS and CDR2 is YFSETQ. Trimming took 4 bases from V and 5 from J; bases not matched to a gene: 9. This CDR3 contains 15 residues. The CDR3, as DNA: TGCGCCAGCAGCCCTGGGGACAGGGGCGGACACGAGCAGTACTTC. It codes for CASSPGDRGGHEQYF.

The rearrangement uses TRBV4-1 and TRBJ1-5; D is unresolved. The germline V and J ends were trimmed by 6 bases and 1 base, with 7 bases remaining between them. In germline, CDR1 is MGHRA, CDR2 YSYEKL. The CDR3 is 13 amino acids. CDR3 sequence: CASRAGSNQPQHF. The DNA for the CDR3 is TGCGCCAGCAGGGCCGGGAGCAATCAGCCCCAGCATTTT.

The chain joins TRBV6-5 to TRBJ1-1, with 7 bases fitting TRBD1. Germline CDR1 and CDR2: MNHEY and SVGAGI. With V trimmed by 6 bases and J by 3 bases, 4 bases remained unmatched. The CDR3 loop spans 13 amino acids. CDR3 region: CASRRDRDTEAFF. CDR3 DNA sequence: TGTGCCAGCAGGCGGGACAGAGACACTGAAGCTTTCTTT.

This rearrangement joins TRBV7-2 to TRBJ2-2; the D gene is possibly TRBD1 (5 bases). V lost 5 bases and J lost 0, with 7 bases in between. The V gene's germline CDR1 is SGHTA and CDR2 FQGNSA. CDR3 length: 14 residues. The DNA for the CDR3 is TGTGCCAGCAGCCCCAGGGCGAACACCGGGGAGCTGTTTTTT. Translation gives CASSPRANTGELFF.

The chain is built from TRBV5-1 and TRBJ2-7; D gene ambiguous. Per germline, CDR1 SGHRS and CDR2 YFSETQ. Between the trimmed V and J ends, which lost 4 bases and 0 bases, there was a span of 11 bases. The CDR3 runs to 14 residues. CDR3 amino acids: CASSRDTISYEQYF. Written as DNA, the CDR3 is TGCGCCAGCAGCCGTGACACCATCTCCTACGAGCAGTACTTC.

This chain joins TRBV18 and TRBJ2-3, with 11 nucleotides matching TRBD1. The J segment lost 2 bases and the V segment lost 2 bases, leaving 12 bases of the junction unmatched. CDR1 is KGHSH, CDR2 LQKENI, per germline. The CDR3 is 19 amino acids. CDR3 DNA sequence: TGTGCCAGCTCACCAATCGGGACAGGGGGACTCCATCTCACAGATACGCAGTATTTT. Protein sequence: CASSPIGTGGLHLTDTQYF.

This clone occurred a few times. V usage is TRBV27 and J usage is TRBJ2-7; D may be TRBD1 (5 bases). CDR3 length: 14 residues. Germline CDR1 MNHEY, CDR2 SMNVEV (reference sequence). V was clipped by 3 bases and J by 1 base, with 10 bases between them. Here the CDR3 reads CASSFGWTSYEQYF. CDR3 nucleotides: TGTGCCAGCAGTTTTGGATGGACATCCTACGAGCAGTACTTC.

This chain joins TRBV19 and TRBJ2-1; 8 nucleotides match TRBD2. V lost 3 bases to trimming and J lost 5 bases; unmatched junction nucleotides: 6. Germline V gene data show CDR1 as LNHDA and CDR2 as SQIVND (reference sequence). This CDR3 spans 15 amino acids. In nucleotides, the CDR3 is TGTGCCAGTAGTATCCCCTCGGGACTAGACAATGAGCAGTTCTTC. Encoded protein: CASSIPSGLDNEQFF. The full variable domain, in which reference TRBV19 and TRBJ2-1 provide the parts outside the CDR3, is DGGITQSPKYLFRKEGQNVTLSCEQNLNHDAMYWYRQDPGQGLRLIYYSQIVNDFQKGDIAEGYSVSREKKESFPLTVTSAQKNPTAFYLCASSIPSGLDNEQFFGPGTRLTVL.

This chain links TRBV6-5 with TRBJ1-2, with no clear D. The CDR3 has 15 residues. Germline V gene lookup returns CDR1 MNHEY and CDR2 SVGAGI. V was shortened by 7 bases and J by 4 bases, with 19 bases between the two germline ends. This CDR3 is CASIITGGSVYGYTF. In nucleotides, the CDR3 is TGTGCCAGCATCATAACCGGTGGCAGCGTCTATGGCTACACCTTC.

This chain connects TRBV9 to TRBJ2-1, with no clear D. This CDR3 has 13 residues. The V gene lost 4 bases and the J gene lost 9 bases, with 14 bases spanning the gap. Germline-derived CDR1 and CDR2 are SGDLS and YYNGEE. CDR3 DNA sequence: TGTGCCAGCAGCCCCTCTAGACCAAGTGAGCAGTTCTTC. Its translation: CASSPSRPSEQFF.

The V gene is TRBV25-1, the J gene TRBJ1-1, with D perhaps TRBD1 (5 bases). Germline V gene lookup returns CDR1 MGHDK and CDR2 SYGVNS. The CDR3 loop spans 15 amino acids. V gave up 5 bases and J gave up 1 base, with 14 bases separating them. The CDR3 loop is CASSKKGAPNTEAFF. The CDR3 DNA reads TGTGCCAGCAGTAAAAAAGGGGCCCCGAACACTGAAGCTTTCTTT.

The chain links TRBV30 to TRBJ1-2, with D perhaps TRBD1 (5 bases). V gave up 5 bases and J gave up 0 bases, with 10 bases separating them. Germline V gene sequence: CDR1 GTSNPN, CDR2 SVGIG (reference sequence). The length of the CDR3 is 13 residues. The CDR3 loop is CAWLGGTNYGYTF. The CDR3 nucleotides are TGTGCCTGGTTGGGGGGGACTAACTATGGCTACACCTTC. Looking up the rest from reference TRBV30 and TRBJ1-2 gives the full variable domain: SQTIHQWPATLVQPVGSPLSLECTVEGTSNPNLYWYRQAAGRGLQLLFYSVGIGQISSEVPQNLSASRPQDRQFILSSKKLLLSDSGFYLCAWLGGTNYGYTFGSGTRLTVV.

This clone has more than one count but fewer than ten. The chain employs TRBV6-5 and TRBJ1-1; TRBD1 matches at 11 bases. This CDR3 has 15 amino acids. V trimming: 6 bases; J trimming: 7 bases; junction bases outside the gene matches: 10. CDR1 is MNHEY, CDR2 SVGAGI, per germline. The CDR3 sequence is CASRSGQGAIFEAFF. The DNA for the CDR3 is TGTGCCAGCAGATCCGGACAGGGGGCGATATTTGAAGCTTTCTTT.